These 9 T cell receptor beta chains were all obtained from the same sample, sequenced in a study of T-cell memory formation after mild COVID-19. MiXCR was run by TCRdb on the 5' RACE reads, yielding one entry per CDR3 protein. The sample has about 100,000 distinct CDR3 sequences, about an eighth seen once. Sequencing input: PBMCs or a T cell subset sorted from them (not recorded which). The receptors here all came from a man between 18 and 29 years old who had mild COVID-19 (a few samples of this study predate the infection). Cell type and time point are not known.

This clonotype appeared many times. The J gene is TRBJ1-1, the V gene TRBV2; D not certain. V was shortened by 4 bases and J by 1 base, with 10 bases between the two germline ends. Germline V gene data show CDR1 as SNHLY and CDR2 as FYNNEI. This CDR3 comprises 14 residues. This chain's CDR3 is CASSGAYQNTEAFF. Written as DNA, the CDR3 is TGTGCCAGCAGTGGGGCATATCAGAACACTGAAGCTTTCTTT.

This clonotype showed up just a few times. The chain joins TRBV29-1 to TRBJ1-4; the match to TRBD1 covers 9 bases. V trimming: 5 bases; J trimming: 7 bases; junction bases outside the gene matches: 14. Germline-derived CDR1 and CDR2 are SQVTM and ANQGSEA. This CDR3 has 16 amino acids. CDR3 nucleotide sequence: TGCAGCGTTCGAACAGGGGGCTTTTTGTACGGTGAAAAACTGTTTTTT. Its protein is CSVRTGGFLYGEKLFF.

On this clonotype itself: Lacking the conserved final phenylalanine or tryptophan, this CDR3 likely reflects a read error. The DNA is omitted, as the CDR3 cannot be located on it reliably, and the CDR3 follows TCRdb's listing. This chain links TRBV4-3 with TRBJ2-7; the table's D call, TRBD2, was not checked against the DNA. CDR1 and CDR2 (germline): LGHNA, YSLEER. The CDR3 is 16 amino acids in total, end residues counted. This CDR3 is CASSQDLEGQVEGVLG.

This rearrangement joins TRBV19 to TRBJ2-5; a weak D match, TRBD2 (6 bases). From germline, CDR1 is LNHDA and CDR2 SQIVND (reference sequence). Deletions cut 5 bases from V and 7 bases from J, with 14 bases between. The CDR3 spans 13 residues. CDR3 protein: CASSATSPGTQYF. CDR3 bases: TGTGCCAGTAGTGCTACTAGCCCAGGGACCCAGTACTTC.

The V call is TRBV5-1, the J call TRBJ2-2, with 10 nucleotides matching TRBD1. From germline, CDR1 is SGHRS and CDR2 YFSETQ. This CDR3 is built from 16 residues. V dropped 5 bases and J dropped 0; count of bases not matched to a gene: 4. The CDR3 loop reads CASRDRGTTNTGELFF. For the CDR3, the DNA is TGCGCCAGCAGGGACAGGGGGACGACGAACACCGGGGAGCTGTTTTTT.

The chain has TRBV29-1 and TRBJ2-5; TRBD2 aligns across 11 bases. CDR3 length: 15 residues. J was trimmed by 4 bases and V by 5 bases; bases with no gene match: 9. Germline-derived CDR1 and CDR2 are SQVTM and ANQGSEA. CDR3 sequence reads: CSVRTSGLTGETQYF. The CDR3 DNA reads as TGCAGCGTTCGGACTAGCGGGCTAACGGGAGAGACCCAGTACTTC. The variable domain in full, completed from reference TRBV29-1 and TRBJ2-5, reads SAVISQKPSRDICQRGTSLTIQCQVDSQVTMMFWYRQQPGQSLTLIATANQGSEATYESGFVIDKFPISRPNLTFSTLTVSNMSPEDSSIYLCSVRTSGLTGETQYFGPGTRLLVL.

This clonotype has a handful of counts. V is TRBV5-1 and J is TRBJ2-3; D not resolved. This CDR3 has 14 residues. Germline V gene data show CDR1 as SGHRS and CDR2 as YFSETQ. The V end lost 8 bases, the J end lost 3 bases, and 16 bases lay between the germline ends. The chain's CDR3 is CASGRLEKTDTQYF. The CDR3 DNA follows: TGCGCCAGTGGACGCCTGGAAAAAACAGATACGCAGTATTTT.

The rearrangement uses TRBV7-9 and TRBJ1-6; 9 bases match TRBD1. Germline CDR1 is SEHNR and CDR2 is FQNEAQ (reference sequence). Trimming took 4 bases from V and 7 from J; bases not matched to a gene: 8. The CDR3 extends over 16 amino acids. The CDR3 region is CASSSTQDRGNSPLHF. The DNA for the CDR3 is TGTGCCAGCAGCTCCACCCAGGACAGGGGAAATTCACCCCTCCACTTT. Drawing the rest from reference TRBV7-9 and TRBJ1-6, the complete variable domain is DTGVSQNPRHKITKRGQNVTFRCDPISEHNRLYWYRQTLGQGPEFLTYFQNEAQLEKSRLLSDRFSAERPKGSFSTLEIQRTEQGDSAMYLCASSSTQDRGNSPLHFGNGTRLTVT.

V gene TRBV7-2 combines with J gene TRBJ2-5, with D uncertain. The CDR3 has 14 amino acids. CDR1 SGHTA and CDR2 FQGNSA come from the germline V gene. Trimming pared 1 base from V and 5 bases from J, leaving 11 bases between. CDR3 bases: TGTGCCAGCAGCTTAGGTGTTTCGGTCGAGACCCAGTACTTC. It encodes CASSLGVSVETQYF.